The clone carrying this TCR beta chain was detected only a few times. The antigen is undetermined. The data stem from a study of identical twins. Study-level findings and limits: A lower insertion count was a feature of abundant cord blood beta clonotypes, with no such feature in memory repertoires. For out-of-frame beta sequences, excess twin sharing was weaker. For zero-insertion analyses, partial confounding could come from invariant MAIT and iNKT cells.

The CDR3 extends over 12 amino acids. Germline CDR1 reads KGHSH; CDR2 reads LQKENI. V was cut by 2 bases and J by 11 bases, with 12 bases left in between. From the 5' RACE reads, TCRdb called clonotypes with MiXCR, one entry per CDR3 protein. The sample has about 810,000 distinct CDR3 sequences; more than 9% are singletons. This sample also appeared in a second study, on yellow fever vaccine responses in identical twins.

The sequence derives from a woman younger than 30 in good health. The gene calls are TRBV18 and TRBJ2-5; D not certain. The material sequenced was PBMCs. The CDR3 spells CASSPSLNLQYF. CDR3 nucleotide sequence: TGTGCCAGCTCACCATCTCTAAACTTGCAGTACTTC.